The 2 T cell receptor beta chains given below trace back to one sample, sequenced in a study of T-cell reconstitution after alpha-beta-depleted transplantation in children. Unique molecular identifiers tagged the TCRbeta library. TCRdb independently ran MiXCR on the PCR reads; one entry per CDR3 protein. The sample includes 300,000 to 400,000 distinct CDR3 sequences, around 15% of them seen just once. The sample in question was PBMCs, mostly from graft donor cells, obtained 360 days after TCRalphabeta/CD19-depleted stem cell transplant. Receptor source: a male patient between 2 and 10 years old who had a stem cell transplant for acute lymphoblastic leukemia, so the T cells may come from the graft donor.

In nucleotides, the CDR3 is TGCGCCAGCAGCCTAAGGACAGGGCTGGCCAAAAACATTCAGTACTTC. It translates to CASSLRTGLAKNIQYF. The chain combines TRBV5-1 with TRBJ2-4; 8 bases line up with TRBD1. V lost 4 bases and J lost 1; bases outside the gene matches: 7. Germline CDR1 reads SGHRS; CDR2 reads YFSETQ. The CDR3 length is 16 residues. The full variable domain, in which reference TRBV5-1 and TRBJ2-4 provide the parts outside the CDR3, is KAGVTQTPRYLIKTRGQQVTLSCSPISGHRSVSWYQQTPGQGLQFLFEYFSETQRNKGNFPGRFSGRQFSNSRSEMNVSTLELGDSALYLCASSLRTGLAKNIQYFGAGTRLSVL.

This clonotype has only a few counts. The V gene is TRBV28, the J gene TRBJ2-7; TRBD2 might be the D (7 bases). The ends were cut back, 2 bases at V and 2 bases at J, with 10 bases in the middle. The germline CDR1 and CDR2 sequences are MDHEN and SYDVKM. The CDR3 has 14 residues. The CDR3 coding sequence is TGTGCCAGCAGTTTACAGGGGAGGGCCTACGAGCAGTACTTC. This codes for CASSLQGRAYEQYF. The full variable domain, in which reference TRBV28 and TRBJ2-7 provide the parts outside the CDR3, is DVKVTQSSRYLVKRTGEKVFLECVQDMDHENMFWYRQDPGLGLRLIYFSYDVKMKEKGDIPEGYSVSREKKERFSLILESASTNQTSMYLCASSLQGRAYEQYFGPGTRLTVT.